A single T cell receptor beta chain is shown here with its context. Its antigen is not identified. The data were taken from a study of identical twins. Study results and limitations: Cord blood's abundant beta clonotypes had fewer insertions, unlike memory repertoires.

After template switching added a universal primer site, the resulting cDNA carried unique molecular identifiers. From the 5' RACE reads, TCRdb called clonotypes with MiXCR, one entry per CDR3 protein. Of some 200,000 distinct CDR3 sequences listed, under 10% were seen once; the top ten hold approximately 2%. Per germline, CDR1 GTSNPN and CDR2 SVGIG (reference sequence). The CDR3 sequence is 14 residues long. V lost 2 bases and J 1 base, leaving 9 bases between the germline ends. The same sample was also studied in work on yellow fever vaccine responses in identical twins. In that study: Twins' vaccine T cell responses reportedly seemed partly convergent and partly personalized.

The sequence was collected from a woman aged 18-29 years in good health. The genes are TRBV30 and TRBJ2-1; D possibly corresponds to TRBD2 (6 bases). Sequencing was done on a sample of memory (CD45RO+) T cells sorted from blood. The CDR3 sequence is CAWSIGGSYNEQFF. CDR3 in DNA: TGTGCCTGGAGTATTGGGGGGTCCTACAATGAGCAGTTCTTC.